A selection of T cell receptor beta chains follows, all from one sample in a study of blood T cell repertoires in COVID-19. Assay used: immunoSEQ multiplex PCR; TCRdb lists only in-frame clones, some missing. The profile covers around 140,000 clones, with about 91% appearing a single time and around 26% taken by the ten largest. The source material was peripheral blood. The receptors come from a human donor in a cohort sampled during active COVID-19. Each CDR3 is given with its conserved first and last residue. The D gene is left open where the match is weak. A row's size may be missing; if present it is once, few, many or a size class.

d_gene: -; j_gene: TRBJ2-7; v_gene: TRBV7-2; abundance: -; CDR3nt: TGTGCCAGCAGCTTAGTGGGCGTCCTGAACGAGCAGTACTTC; CDR3aa: CASSLVGVLNEQYF
d_gene: TRBD2; j_gene: TRBJ2-5; v_gene: TRBV7-6; abundance: -; CDR3nt: TGTGCCAGCAGCTTAGCGCCAGTCGGGGGGGCCCTGGAGACCCAGTACTTC; CDR3aa: CASSLAPVGGALETQYF
d_gene: -; j_gene: TRBJ2-2; v_gene: TRBV5-1; abundance: few; CDR3nt: TGCGCCAGCCAGGGACAAATGAACACCGGGGAGCTGTTTTTT; CDR3aa: CASQGQMNTGELFF
d_gene: -; j_gene: TRBJ2-7; v_gene: TRBV9; abundance: -; CDR3nt: TGTGCCAGCAGCGTAGAGGCAGGGGGGTTATACGAGCAGTACTTC; CDR3aa: CASSVEAGGLYEQYF
d_gene: -; j_gene: TRBJ2-7; v_gene: TRBV6-2/TRBV6-3; abundance: -; CDR3nt: TGTGCCAGCAGTTTTGGACAGGAGCAGTACTTC; CDR3aa: CASSFGQEQYF
d_gene: TRBD2; j_gene: TRBJ2-3; v_gene: TRBV4-2; abundance: -; CDR3nt: TGTGCCAGCAGCTCTCTAGCGGGGGGGGGCACAGATACGCAGTATTTT; CDR3aa: CASSSLAGGGTDTQYF
d_gene: -; j_gene: TRBJ2-2; v_gene: TRBV4-3; abundance: -; CDR3nt: TGCGCCAGCAGCCAAGAACCAGGGGCGACCGGGGAGCTGTTTTTT; CDR3aa: CASSQEPGATGELFF
d_gene: TRBD1; j_gene: TRBJ1-3; v_gene: TRBV5-1; abundance: -; CDR3nt: TGCGCCAGCAGCTCGGGACAGGGCGCTAGGGGAAACACCATATATTTT; CDR3aa: CASSSGQGARGNTIYF
d_gene: -; j_gene: TRBJ2-1; v_gene: TRBV4-3; abundance: -; CDR3nt: TGCGCCAGCAGCCAAGGAGTCCAGGGGAACTCCTACAATGAGCAGTTCTTC; CDR3aa: CASSQGVQGNSYNEQFF
d_gene: TRBD2; j_gene: TRBJ2-1; v_gene: TRBV11-3; abundance: -; CDR3nt: TGTGCCAGCAGCGCAGGGCCTACTAGCGGGGGATTCAATGAGCAGTTCTTC; CDR3aa: CASSAGPTSGGFNEQFF
d_gene: -; j_gene: TRBJ2-5; v_gene: TRBV7-8; abundance: -; CDR3nt: TGTGCCAGCAGCCCTAAGCGGTACCAAGAGACCCAGTACTTC; CDR3aa: CASSPKRYQETQYF
d_gene: -; j_gene: TRBJ1-3; v_gene: TRBV2; abundance: many; CDR3nt: TGTGCCAGCAGTGAACCCAGGGCTGGAAACACCATATATTTT; CDR3aa: CASSEPRAGNTIYF
d_gene: TRBD1; j_gene: TRBJ1-2; v_gene: TRBV4-3; abundance: -; CDR3nt: TGCGCCAGCAGCCCTCGGACAGGGTGGGGCTATTGGACCTTC; CDR3aa: CASSPRTGWGYWTF
d_gene: TRBD1; j_gene: TRBJ2-2; v_gene: TRBV11-2; abundance: -; CDR3nt: TGTGCCAGCAGCTCCCTAGGGGGACAGGATCTCAGCGGGGAGCTGTTTTTT; CDR3aa: CASSSLGGQDLSGELFF
d_gene: -; j_gene: TRBJ1-2; v_gene: TRBV7-9; abundance: -; CDR3nt: TGTGCCAGCAGCTTAGAGGGGGGGCCTGGAAGCGGCTACACCTTC; CDR3aa: CASSLEGGPGSGYTF
d_gene: TRBD1; j_gene: TRBJ2-6; v_gene: TRBV7-8; abundance: -; CDR3nt: TGTGCCAGCACTCGGGACAGGGGGCATGGGGCCAACGTCCTGACTTTC; CDR3aa: CASTRDRGHGANVLTF
d_gene: -; j_gene: TRBJ2-7; v_gene: TRBV12-3/TRBV12-4; abundance: once; CDR3nt: TGTGCCAGCTCCCCCCGGGTCAACGAGCAGTACTTC; CDR3aa: CASSPRVNEQYF
d_gene: TRBD1; j_gene: TRBJ2-7; v_gene: TRBV25-1; abundance: once; CDR3nt: TGTGCCAGCAGAGCAACAGGGGGCGTCTCCTCCTACGAGCAGTACTTC; CDR3aa: CASRATGGVSSYEQYF
d_gene: TRBD2; j_gene: TRBJ2-1; v_gene: TRBV5-1; abundance: -; CDR3nt: TGCGCCAGCAGCTTGGATCCGGGGGGGTACAATGAGCAGTTCTTC; CDR3aa: CASSLDPGGYNEQFF
d_gene: -; j_gene: TRBJ2-5; v_gene: TRBV11-1; abundance: -; CDR3nt: TGTGCCAGCAGCTTACGGGAGACCCAGTACTTC; CDR3aa: CASSLRETQYF
d_gene: TRBD1; j_gene: TRBJ1-2; v_gene: TRBV6-5; abundance: few; CDR3nt: TGTGCCAGCAGTCCGGACAGGGCCTATGGCTACACCTTC; CDR3aa: CASSPDRAYGYTF
d_gene: TRBD1; j_gene: TRBJ2-6; v_gene: TRBV27; abundance: -; CDR3nt: TGTGCCAGCAGTTTATCGGGACAGGGTTACCCTGGGGCCAACGTCCTGACTTTC; CDR3aa: CASSLSGQGYPGANVLTF
d_gene: TRBD1; j_gene: TRBJ2-2; v_gene: TRBV11-3; abundance: many; CDR3nt: TGTGCCAGCAGCATGGGACAGCTGAACACCGGGGAGCTGTTTTTT; CDR3aa: CASSMGQLNTGELFF
d_gene: -; j_gene: TRBJ1-6; v_gene: TRBV4-3; abundance: few; CDR3nt: TGCGCCAGCAGCCCAAGGACAGCTTCACCCCTCCACTTT; CDR3aa: CASSPRTASPLHF
d_gene: -; j_gene: TRBJ2-2; v_gene: TRBV12-3/TRBV12-4; abundance: -; CDR3nt: TGTGCCAGCAGTCCGCGAGGTACGGGGGAGCTGTTTTTT; CDR3aa: CASSPRGTGELFF
d_gene: -; j_gene: TRBJ1-4; v_gene: TRBV20-1; abundance: -; CDR3nt: TGCAGTGCGAGTCGAGGGAGGGAGAATGAAAAACTGTTTTTT; CDR3aa: CSASRGRENEKLFF
d_gene: TRBD1; j_gene: TRBJ2-1; v_gene: TRBV5-1; abundance: -; CDR3nt: TGCGCCAGCAGCTTCGCCGGGACAGGAGGCTACAATGAGCAGTTCTTC; CDR3aa: CASSFAGTGGYNEQFF
d_gene: -; j_gene: TRBJ2-6; v_gene: TRBV9; abundance: -; CDR3nt: TGTGCCAGCAGCGACGACAGGTTCACGTCTGGGGCCAACGTCCTGACTTTC; CDR3aa: CASSDDRFTSGANVLTF